This T cell receptor beta chain came from a study of CXCR3-negative and CXCR3-positive naive CD8 T cells. Broader study findings: Diversity ran similarly high across both naive subsets but far lower in memory CD8+ cells.

CDR3 length: 13 amino acids. CDR1 SNHLY and CDR2 FYNNEI come from the germline V gene. In the case of this clonotype: Its matching antigen is unknown.

The TRB cDNA libraries were prepared by 5' RACE with UMI labels. After re-calling the 5' RACE reads, TCRdb lists one entry per CDR3 protein, DNA absent. The sample totals fewer than 90,000 distinct CDR3 sequences; its top ten clones hold approximately 1.4%. V gene TRBV2 combines with J gene TRBJ1-1. What was sequenced was naive CXCR3- CD8+ T cells from blood. Subset specified: CD45RO-CCR7+CD27+CD95- naive CD8+ T cells lacking CXCR3 (TNR3-). The receptor was isolated from a human donor in good health. Some clones in this sample may be carry-over from other donors' samples. Here the CDR3 reads CASSEWLNTEAFF.